These T cell receptor beta chains were read from a single sample in a study of cytomegalovirus exposure and HLA in healthy donors. Libraries were prepared by immunoSEQ multiplex PCR; TCRdb keeps only in-frame clonotypes and omits some of them. The sample records more than 140,000 clones, roughly four fifths being singletons. Sequencing was carried out using PBMCs. All receptors derive from a man aged 18-30 years in good health and CMV-seropositive. The CDR3 runs from the conserved cysteine through the conserved F or W. The order of the fields is J gene, D gene, clone size, V gene, CDR3 protein, CDR3 DNA. A D gene is named only where the DNA matches it firmly. Size is omitted from some rows. Given values are once, few, many or a class for expanded clones.

TRBJ1-2 TRBD1 NA TRBV7-8 CASSQTTGSSGYTF TGTGCCAGCAGCCAAACGACAGGGTCTAGTGGCTACACCTTC
TRBJ2-7 TRBD2 NA TRBV15 CATSRDHQRGYYEQYF TGTGCCACCAGCAGAGATCACCAGCGGGGCTACTACGAGCAGTACTTC
TRBJ2-7 TRBD2 NA TRBV19 CASNAGGQDEQYF TGTGCCAGTAATGCGGGAGGTCAGGACGAGCAGTACTTC
TRBJ2-7 TRBD2 NA TRBV29-1 CSVEDMAGGFYEQYF TGCAGCGTTGAAGATATGGCGGGAGGGTTCTACGAGCAGTACTTC
TRBJ1-5 NA NA TRBV11-2 CASSRLGQEPQHF TGTGCCAGCAGTCGGTTGGGCCAGGAGCCCCAGCATTTT
TRBJ2-3 NA once TRBV7-2 CASSTRLVTDTQYF TGTGCCAGCAGCACCCGCCTAGTCACAGATACGCAGTATTTT
TRBJ1-1 TRBD1 once TRBV19 CASSSGTGVTEAFF TGTGCCAGTAGCTCCGGGACAGGAGTCACTGAAGCTTTCTTT
TRBJ1-1 NA NA TRBV5-1 CASSPWDGRTEAFF TGCGCCAGCAGCCCCTGGGATGGGAGGACTGAAGCTTTCTTT
TRBJ1-5 NA NA TRBV28 CASSLFLGANQPQHF TGTGCCAGCAGTTTATTTCTGGGGGCAAATCAGCCCCAGCATTTT
TRBJ1-1 NA NA TRBV7-9 CASSPRPLGQMNTEAFF TGTGCCAGCAGCCCCAGGCCACTTGGACAGATGAACACTGAAGCTTTCTTT
TRBJ1-2 NA few TRBV19 CASSAPTRTIGTANYGYTF TGTGCCAGTAGTGCCCCAACCAGAACGATAGGAACAGCTAACTATGGCTACACCTTC
TRBJ2-2 TRBD2 NA TRBV27 CASRGLAGPGELFF TGTGCCAGCAGAGGACTAGCGGGACCCGGGGAGCTGTTTTTT
TRBJ2-3 NA NA TRBV5-6 CASSAGQSTDTQYF TGTGCCAGCAGCGCCGGACAGTCGACGGATACGCAGTATTTT
TRBJ2-3 TRBD1 NA TRBV15 CATPWTGTSDTQYF TGTGCCACCCCTTGGACAGGGACGAGCGATACGCAGTATTTT
TRBJ1-2 TRBD1 NA TRBV7-6 CASSSGTGGNYGYTF TGTGCCAGCAGCTCCGGGACAGGGGGCAACTATGGCTACACCTTC
TRBJ1-1 NA NA TRBV27 CASSFRGRNTEAFF TGTGCCAGCAGTTTTCGTGGCAGAAACACTGAAGCTTTCTTT
TRBJ2-1 TRBD2 NA TRBV30 CAWGLLAGENEQFF TGTGCCTGGGGCCTACTAGCGGGAGAAAATGAGCAGTTCTTC
TRBJ1-1 NA NA TRBV11-2 CASSSPGGLRDTEAFF TGTGCCAGCAGCTCCCCCGGGGGGCTTAGGGACACTGAAGCTTTCTTT
TRBJ1-5 NA NA TRBV28 CASRYQGYNQPQHF TGTGCCAGCAGGTATCAGGGATACAATCAGCCCCAGCATTTT